Below, 12 T cell receptor beta chains from the same sample are listed, as sequenced in a study of blood T cell repertoires in COVID-19. The protocol was immunoSEQ multiplex PCR, while the TCRdb copy is restricted to in-frame clones and leaves out a portion. The sample lists over 75,000 clones, around 82% occurring once. The sample consisted of peripheral blood. Receptors were obtained from a man in his fifties who had recovered from COVID-19.

This clone was counted only a few times. V is TRBV19 and J is TRBJ2-2; perhaps TRBD2 as D (7 bases). The CDR3 contains 15 residues. Deletions cut 8 bases from V and 0 bases from J, with 13 bases between. In germline, CDR1 is LNHDA, CDR2 SQIVND (reference sequence). DNA of the CDR3: TGTGCCAGTGCGAGGGGGGGCTCGAACACCGGGGAGCTGTTTTTT. It is translated as CASARGGSNTGELFF.

The chain employs TRBV7-2 and TRBJ2-7; 8 bases map to TRBD2. The CDR3 is 15 residues long. V was clipped by 0 bases and J by 4 bases; unmatched bases: 5. In germline, CDR1 is SGHTA, CDR2 FQGNSA. CDR3 loop: CASSLARGASYEQYF. The CDR3 DNA is TGTGCCAGCAGCTTAGCGCGGGGGGCGAGTTACGAGCAGTACTTC.

The V gene is TRBV3-1 (or the pseudogene TRBV3-2), the J gene TRBJ2-7; 8 positions match TRBD2. CDR1 LGHDT and CDR2 YNNKEL come from the germline V gene (reference sequence). V lost 3 bases to trimming and J lost 2 bases; unmatched junction nucleotides: 3. The CDR3 extends over 14 amino acids. CDR3: CASSHRGRPYEQYF. The CDR3 nucleotides read TGTGCCAGCAGCCACCGCGGGAGGCCCTACGAGCAGTACTTC.

The CDR3 loop is CASSPETGQNYGYTF. Here the CDR3 DNA reads TGCGCCAGCAGCCCAGAGACTGGACAGAACTATGGCTACACCTTC. The chain joins TRBV5-1 to TRBJ1-2; perhaps TRBD1 as D (6 bases). This CDR3 is 15 amino acids long. Looked up from germline, CDR1 is SGHRS and CDR2 is YFSETQ. V lost 4 bases to trimming and J lost 2 bases, with 15 bases between them.

The chain carries TRBV3-1 (or the pseudogene TRBV3-2) and TRBJ2-1, with 9 bases matching TRBD2. Germline CDR1 and CDR2: LGHDT and YNNKEL (reference sequence). The V gene end was trimmed by 0 bases and the J gene end by 7 bases; junction bases not matched to a gene: 7. The CDR3 has 16 amino acids. CDR3 sequence (DNA): TGTGCCAGCAGCCAAGATAGCAGCGGGAGGATAAATGAGCAGTTCTTC. As protein: CASSQDSSGRINEQFF.

DNA for the CDR3: TGTGCCAGCAGCTTAATGACTAGCGGGTCCTACGAGCAGTACTTC. The encoded protein is CASSLMTSGSYEQYF. The chain links TRBV11-2 to TRBJ2-7; 10 nucleotides align to TRBD2. With 2 bases clipped from V and 1 base from J, the junction kept 2 bases outside the gene matches. The CDR3 covers 15 residues. Germline V lookup: CDR1 SGHAT, CDR2 FQNNGV.

The gene calls are TRBV12-3 or TRBV12-4 and TRBJ2-5; D not certain. The CDR3 loop spans 13 amino acids. Trimming took 6 bases from V and 4 from J, leaving 12 bases between them. CDR3 nucleotide sequence: TGTGCCAGCAGCCCGTTGGAGAGAGAGACCCAGTACTTC. Encoded protein: CASSPLERETQYF.

This clone turned up a few times. The genes are TRBV5-1 and TRBJ1-1, with TRBD1 matching 8 bases. CDR1 and CDR2 from the germline V gene are SGHRS and YFSETQ. V lost 4 bases to trimming and J lost 5 bases; unmatched junction nucleotides: 10. The CDR3 has 15 amino acids. The CDR3 sequence: CASSAGGQGATEAFF. CDR3 nucleotide sequence: TGCGCCAGCAGCGCTGGGGGGCAGGGGGCAACTGAAGCTTTCTTT.

This clone turned up a few times. The chain combines TRBV7-6 with TRBJ2-6, with a possible D match to TRBD2 (6 bases). CDR3 length: 14 residues. Germline loops: CDR1 SGHVS, CDR2 FNYEAQ. In DNA form, the CDR3 reads TGTGCTACTGGCCGGGGGAATGGGGCCAACGTCCTGACTTTC. This sequence encodes CATGRGNGANVLTF.

The chain has TRBV6-5 and TRBJ1-1; no firm D call. V was shortened by 2 bases and J by 4 bases, with 11 bases between the two germline ends. Germline V gene data show CDR1 as MNHEY and CDR2 as SVGAGI. The CDR3 sequence is 14 residues long. The CDR3 DNA follows: TGTGCCAGCAGTTACGGTATGAGGATCACTGAAGCTTTCTTT. It specifies CASSYGMRITEAFF.

The rearrangement links TRBV20-1 to TRBJ1-2; no firm D call. V was clipped by 3 bases and J by 7 bases, with 3 bases between them. The CDR3 totals 9 residues. Germline V gene data show CDR1 as DFQATT and CDR2 as SNEGSKA (reference sequence). CDR3 loop: CSASGGYTF. Here the CDR3 DNA reads TGCAGTGCTAGCGGTGGCTACACCTTC.

V and J are TRBV15 and TRBJ1-3; D is unclear. V was pared by 8 bases and J by 0 bases, with 11 bases between. This CDR3 has 14 amino acids. The V gene's germline CDR1 is LNHNV and CDR2 YYDKDF (reference sequence). The CDR3 sequence is CATQTGDSGNTIYF. CDR3 nucleotides: TGTGCCACCCAAACGGGAGACTCTGGAAACACCATATATTTT.